The rows below give T cell receptor beta chains drawn from one sample of a study of Ad26.COV2.S vaccination and SARS-CoV-2 variants. This table comes from immunoSEQ multiplex PCR, and its TCRdb copy is limited to in-frame clones, with some not included. The sample records over 400,000 clones, 85% to 90% being singletons. The input for sequencing was peripheral blood, taken in a trial of Ad26.COV2.S vaccine versus placebo. Receptor source: a person between 18 and 65 years old who received the Ad26.COV2.S COVID-19 vaccine or a placebo. The CDR3 runs from the conserved cysteine through the conserved F or W. The D gene is left open where the match is weak. Size values are once, few and many counts, or a class for expanded clones, and some rows have none.

clone size: -; V gene: TRBV4-3; D gene: -; J gene: TRBJ1-1; CDR3 protein: CASSQVEAAKNTEAFF; CDR3 DNA: TGCGCCAGCAGCCAAGTGGAGGCGGCAAAGAACACTGAAGCTTTCTTT
clone size: -; V gene: TRBV4-3; D gene: -; J gene: TRBJ1-5; CDR3 protein: CASSQDGNRNQPQHF; CDR3 DNA: TGCGCCAGCAGCCAAGATGGAAACAGAAATCAGCCCCAGCATTTT
clone size: -; V gene: TRBV12-5; D gene: -; J gene: TRBJ1-6; CDR3 protein: CASGPDSWGNSPLHF; CDR3 DNA: TGTGCTAGTGGACCCGACTCCTGGGGAAATTCACCCCTCCACTTT
clone size: -; V gene: TRBV6-2/TRBV6-3; D gene: -; J gene: TRBJ2-5; CDR3 protein: CASSYIGGPGTQYF; CDR3 DNA: TGTGCCAGCAGTTATATCGGGGGTCCCGGGACCCAGTACTTC
clone size: -; V gene: TRBV5-1; D gene: TRBD1; J gene: TRBJ1-2; CDR3 protein: CASSLTGTGGGYTF; CDR3 DNA: TGCGCCAGCAGCTTGACCGGGACAGGGGGTGGCTACACCTTC
clone size: -; V gene: TRBV4-3; D gene: TRBD1; J gene: TRBJ1-2; CDR3 protein: CASSIDRGPSHGYTF; CDR3 DNA: TGCGCCAGCAGCATTGACAGGGGACCAAGCCATGGCTACACCTTC
clone size: -; V gene: TRBV2; D gene: -; J gene: TRBJ1-5; CDR3 protein: CASSDLRNQPQHF; CDR3 DNA: TGTGCCAGCAGTGATTTGCGGAATCAGCCCCAGCATTTT
clone size: -; V gene: TRBV9; D gene: TRBD2; J gene: TRBJ2-1; CDR3 protein: CASSLGPGSGRTLSSYNEQFF; CDR3 DNA: TGTGCCAGCAGTCTTGGGCCGGGGAGCGGGAGGACCCTAAGCTCCTACAATGAGCAGTTCTTC
clone size: -; V gene: TRBV19; D gene: -; J gene: TRBJ1-4; CDR3 protein: CASSRQTNEKLFF; CDR3 DNA: TGTGCCAGTAGTCGCCAGACTAATGAAAAACTGTTTTTT
clone size: -; V gene: TRBV21-1; D gene: -; J gene: TRBJ1-3; CDR3 protein: CASSKGRTHSGNTIYF; CDR3 DNA: TGTGCCAGCAGCAAAGGGCGCACTCACTCTGGAAACACCATATATTTT
clone size: once; V gene: TRBV18; D gene: -; J gene: TRBJ1-3; CDR3 protein: CASSPGIDTIYF; CDR3 DNA: TGTGCCAGCTCACCAGGGATTGACACCATATATTTT
clone size: -; V gene: TRBV10-3; D gene: TRBD2; J gene: TRBJ2-2; CDR3 protein: CAISGLAGTGELFF; CDR3 DNA: TGTGCCATCAGCGGACTAGCGGGAACGGGGGAGCTGTTTTTT
clone size: once; V gene: TRBV28; D gene: TRBD2; J gene: TRBJ2-3; CDR3 protein: CASTSGVSTDTQYF; CDR3 DNA: TGTGCCAGCACGAGCGGGGTAAGCACAGATACGCAGTATTTT